This T cell receptor (beta chain) is from a study of cytomegalovirus exposure and HLA in healthy donors. 13 Jbeta primers and 60 Vbeta primers were used for the PCR. Some clones are missing from TCRdb's copy, which holds only in-frame ones; the method was immunoSEQ multiplex PCR. The sample lists some 160,000 clones, 65% to 90% occurring once. The sequence was collected from a male donor in good health and CMV-seronegative. Sequencing was carried out using PBMCs.

For the CDR3, the DNA is TGTGCCAGCAGCTTGGGGCGGGGGCCTCATGGCTACACCTTC. It codes for CASSLGRGPHGYTF. J is TRBJ1-2 and V is TRBV5-4; possibly TRBD1 for D (6 bases). Per germline, CDR1 SGHNT and CDR2 YYREEE (reference sequence). The CDR3 covers 14 residues. Trimming shortened V by 0 bases and J by 6 bases, and 12 bases separated the two germline ends.